This T cell receptor beta chain was retrieved from a study of T cells in Graves' hyperthyroidism and ophthalmopathy. Enrolled ophthalmopathy patients presented with a Clinical Activity Score of at least 3, a NOSPECS grade of at least 4, and disease duration under 3 months. Germline loops: CDR1 KGHSH, CDR2 LQKENI. With 3 bases removed from V and 5 bases from J, the gap between germline ends came to 20 bases. The CDR3 is 16 residues long. Of note for this clonotype: What it recognizes is unknown.

Whole-study findings and limits: Ophthalmopathy, which appeared later, was predicted by the model a median about 6 months before onset.

Authors of the study amplified TCR beta CDR3 regions from RNA transcripts. Carried out on the TCR CDR3, a first-round RT-PCR used the HTBI primer set. From the multiplex PCR reads, TCRdb called clonotypes with MiXCR, one entry per CDR3 protein. The sample shows 600,000 to 700,000 distinct CDR3 sequences, about 15% of them seen only once. This clonotype was sampled from a woman in her thirties or forties with Graves' ophthalmopathy. V is TRBV18 and J is TRBJ2-7; no clear D. The specimen sequenced was blood. The CDR3 protein is CASSPLPAGTVHEQYF. CDR3 nucleotide sequence: TGTGCCAGCTCACCCCTTCCCGCAGGTACCGTACACGAGCAGTACTTC.